The 4 T cell receptor beta chains presented below share a single source sample, sequenced in a study of blood T cells in healthy people across ages. The authors ran a second PCR of about 7 to 11 cycles using a sample-barcoded 5' primer and a J-beta primer mix. Via MiXCR, TCRdb re-called the 5' RACE reads, giving one row per CDR3 protein. This table has about 1.6 million distinct CDR3 sequences, roughly 30% appearing once. Sequenced sample: blood. The receptors stem from a woman in her twenties or thirties in good health.

The J gene is TRBJ2-7, the V gene TRBV27; no firm D call. CDR1 and CDR2 from the germline V gene are MNHEY and SMNVEV (reference sequence). V lost 5 bases to trimming and J lost 1 base, with 9 bases between them. The CDR3 runs to 13 residues. The CDR3 region has the DNA TGTGCCAGCAGTCCCTACCCTTCCTACGAGCAGTACTTC. Translating it yields CASSPYPSYEQYF.

Comment on this clonotype: An end of the junction does not agree with germline; a read error may underlie this. CDR3 protein: CASSQELGSEAFF. The CDR3 region has the DNA TGTGCCAGCAGCCAAGAATTAGGTTCTGAGGCTTTCTTT. The chain joins TRBV3-1 to TRBJ1-1; D remains ambiguous. The CDR3 has 13 residues. Germline CDR1 reads LGHDT; CDR2 reads YNNKEL (reference sequence).

The chain links TRBV25-1 to TRBJ1-5; no firm D call. Trimming stripped 1 base from V and 8 bases from J, with 12 bases between. The CDR3 is 14 residues long. CDR1 is MGHDK, CDR2 SYGVNS, per germline. The CDR3 loop is CASSESTGVEPQHF. DNA for the CDR3: TGTGCCAGCAGTGAATCAACCGGGGTAGAGCCCCAGCATTTT.

The chain uses TRBV27 and TRBJ2-5, with a possible D match to TRBD2 (6 bases). Germline loops: CDR1 MNHEY, CDR2 SMNVEV (reference sequence). Deletions cut 5 bases from V and 1 base from J, with 14 bases between. This CDR3 has 15 amino acids. In DNA form, the CDR3 reads TGTGCCAGCAGTCAGGTTAGCGGATCCCAAGAGACCCAGTACTTC. Encoded protein: CASSQVSGSQETQYF.